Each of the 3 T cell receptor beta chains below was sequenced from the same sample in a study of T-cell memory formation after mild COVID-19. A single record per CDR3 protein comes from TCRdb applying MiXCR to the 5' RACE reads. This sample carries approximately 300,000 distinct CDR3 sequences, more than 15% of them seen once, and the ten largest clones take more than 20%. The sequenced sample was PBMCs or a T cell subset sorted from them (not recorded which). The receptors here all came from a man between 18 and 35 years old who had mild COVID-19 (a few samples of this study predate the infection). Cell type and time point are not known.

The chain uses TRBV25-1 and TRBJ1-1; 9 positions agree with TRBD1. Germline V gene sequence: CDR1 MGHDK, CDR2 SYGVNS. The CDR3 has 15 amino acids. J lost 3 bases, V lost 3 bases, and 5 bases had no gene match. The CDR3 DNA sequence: TGTGCCAGCAGTGACTCCCGACAGGGGGACACTGAAGCTTTCTTT. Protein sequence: CASSDSRQGDTEAFF.

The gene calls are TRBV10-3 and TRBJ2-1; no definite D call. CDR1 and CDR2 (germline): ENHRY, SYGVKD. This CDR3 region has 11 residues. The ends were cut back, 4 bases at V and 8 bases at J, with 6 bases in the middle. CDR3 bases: TGTGCCATCAGTGTAAGGGATGAGCAGTTCTTC. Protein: CAISVRDEQFF.

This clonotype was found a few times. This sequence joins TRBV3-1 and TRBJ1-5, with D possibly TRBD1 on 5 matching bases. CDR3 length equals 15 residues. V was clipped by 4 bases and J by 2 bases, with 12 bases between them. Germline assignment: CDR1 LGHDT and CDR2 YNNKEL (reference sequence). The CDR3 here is CASSRGQVGNQPQHF. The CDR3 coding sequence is TGTGCCAGCAGCCGGGGCCAGGTGGGCAATCAGCCCCAGCATTTT.